This TCR beta chain is from a study of blood T cell repertoires in COVID-19 (TCRdb year 2020). About the investigation overall: Samples covering the acute and convalescent phases of COVID-19 were provided by collaborators in the United States, Italy and Spain. The repertoires were released in a freely available public database intended as a resource for research on the immune response to SARS-CoV-2. The prospective study material was composed of cDNA or gDNA derived from T cells, B-cell-depleted T cells, or PBMCs. Samples came from the ongoing ImmuneRACE study (first 160 participants) plus 1,254 subjects from 6 global collaborators. Where available, HLA class I and class II types were obtained from metadata supplied by the sample provider rather than from assay-based typing. The dataset comprised deeply sampled blood TCRbeta repertoires from subjects exposed to, actively infected with, or recovered from COVID-19. Sample metadata almost always included a de-identified subject ID, COVID-19 status, age in years and sex.

Whole blood was collected in K2EDTA tubes by collaborating institutions according to the institutions' own protocols. Collaborator samples were shipped for TCRbeta analysis as frozen whole blood, isolated PBMCs, or DNA extracted from either sample type. On the study overall, not on this receptor specifically: Clinical and demographic metadata were provided uncurated, with the amount varying by source and participant.

The immunoSEQ Assay, a bias-controlled multiplex PCR, was used to amplify TCRbeta CDR3 regions from genomic DNA. Per the authors' processing: The number of nucleated cells in each sample was estimated from the amplification of reference gene primers within the assay. To quantify the absolute abundance of each unique TCRbeta CDR3 rearrangement, sequence reads were collapsed and filtered. Productive Simpson clonality was computed per sample as the square root of Simpson's diversity index over productive rearrangements. TCRdb retrieved this table from immuneACCESS and kept in-frame rearrangements only. Not all clones are present; in checked studies, unresolved V genes account for under half, and no reason is known for the remainder. V and J calls and clone size are copied from that table; D and trimming were computed from the DNA. The sample table contains 55,000 to 75,000 clones; only one count was recorded for roughly 81% of them. About a sixth of the sample is taken by the ten largest.

This clone occurred a few times. Its recognized antigen is unknown. No qualities accompany the bases; no much larger clone lies one base away. The TCR originated in a man at least 80 years old with acute or convalescent COVID-19. Specimen: peripheral blood.

The DNA is as follows: TGCGCCAGCAGCCAAATAGCGGGGGGGTCCCACCGGGAGACCCAGTACTTC. The translation is CASSQIAGGSHRETQYF. The V and J segments used are TRBV4-1 and TRBJ2-5; 11 junctional bases match TRBD2. The CDR3 covers 17 residues, taking in both the cysteine and the phenylalanine. The kept DNA is CDR3 alone, 51 bases in frame from the first base. Sequences MGHRA (CDR1) and YSYEKL (CDR2) are obtained from the germline V gene. Compared with germline, V lacks 2 bases and J lacks 5 bases; bases without a gene match: 10.